This T cell receptor (beta chain) was captured in a study of CD8 T cells in ankylosing spondylitis. Study results and caveats: Some of these motif variants have turned up before, in reports on reactive arthritis synovial fluid and blood. One TCR beta motif, made up of eight highly homologous variants, appeared characteristic of ankylosing spondylitis blood. The authors reported significant enrichment of disease-linked clones in matched ankylosing spondylitis synovial fluid. Disease-linked clones were found to be CD8+ and relatively rare in peripheral blood.

This clonotype turned up a few times. Its target is not known. TCRdb redid the calling of the 5' RACE reads with MiXCR, one entry per CDR3 protein. The sample records some 240,000 distinct CDR3 sequences, about 24% being singletons. Germline CDR1 MNHNS, CDR2 SASEGT. The CDR3 sequence is 15 residues long. V was pared by 7 bases and J by 4 bases, with 16 bases between. The sequenced sample was blood, either unsorted or a sorted T cell fraction (not recorded which). V usage is TRBV6-1 and J usage is TRBJ2-2; D may match TRBD1 or TRBD2 (5 bases each). The source is a male donor with ankylosing spondylitis or in good health (not recorded which). The CDR3 sequence: CASTSDGATTGELFF. DNA of the CDR3: TGTGCCAGCACCTCGGACGGGGCGACCACCGGGGAGCTGTTTTTT.